This record concerns one TCR beta chain sequence. V lost 6 bases, J lost 3 bases, and 9 bases lay in between. The CDR3 has 13 amino acids. CDR1 MNHEY and CDR2 SVGAGI come from the germline V gene. This record comes from a study of blood T cell repertoires in COVID-19. Here immunoSEQ multiplex PCR was the method, and the copy in TCRdb shows in-frame clones only, minus some. The profile shows approximately 360,000 clones, 85% to 90% of them singletons. The chain recombines TRBV6-5 with TRBJ1-5; no firm D call. The receptor was derived from a young man with active or convalescent COVID-19. Sequencing was done on a sample of peripheral blood. CDR3 sequence: CASSTGNNQPQHF. CDR3 bases: TGTGCCAGCAGCACCGGGAACAATCAGCCCCAGCATTTT.